One sample yielded the 21 T cell receptor beta chains listed below, sequenced in a study of blood T cell repertoires in COVID-19 (dated by TCRdb to about 2020). The receptor library was made with the immunoSEQ multiplex PCR assay. Held by TCRdb, this immuneACCESS table contains in-frame sequences only and omits some clones. Under half of the omission traces to an unresolved V gene where checked; the cause of the rest is unknown. Counted in this sample were 250,000 to 300,000 clones; approximately 88% of them appeared once. In total, the top ten clones hold around 2% of the sample. Material for sequencing was peripheral blood. All receptors come from a man aged 45-60 years with acute or convalescent COVID-19.

The chain carries TRBV21-1 and TRBJ2-1; the D call TRBD2 from the table was never checked on the DNA. TRBV21-1 is a documented pseudogene. The CDR3 spans 16 residues. The CDR3 region has the DNA TGTGCCAGCAGCAAGGAAGACTGGAGGGGCGGGGGTGAGCAGTTCTTC. It yields the protein CASSKEDWRGGGEQFF.

The V call is TRBV3-1 (or the pseudogene TRBV3-2), the J call TRBJ2-5; perhaps TRBD1 as D (6 bases). V lost 2 bases, J lost 7 bases, and 14 bases lay in between. From germline, CDR1 is LGHDT and CDR2 YNNKEL (reference sequence). There are 14 residues in the CDR3. The CDR3 is CASSQRGQLGTQYF. The CDR3 DNA reads TGTGCCAGCAGCCAACGAGGACAGTTAGGGACCCAGTACTTC.

The chain links TRBV7-9 to TRBJ2-5, with unresolved D. V lost 6 bases and J lost 5, with 13 bases in between. This CDR3 spans 13 amino acids. Germline V CDR1 and CDR2: SEHNR, FQNEAQ (reference sequence). DNA for the CDR3: TGTGCCAGCAGTCCCGTATCGGTCGAGACCCAGTACTTC. This translates into CASSPVSVETQYF. Combining the CDR3 with reference TRBV7-9 and TRBJ2-5 gives the whole variable domain DTGVSQNPRHKITKRGQNVTFRCDPISEHNRLYWYRQTLGQGPEFLTYFQNEAQLEKSRLLSDRFSAERPKGSFSTLEIQRTEQGDSAMYLCASSPVSVETQYFGPGTRLLVL.

This clone is a singleton in its sample. J is TRBJ1-2 and V is TRBV9; TRBD1 agrees at 8 bases. CDR1 SGDLS and CDR2 YYNGEE come from the germline V gene. After removal of 4 bases from V and 7 bases from J, the junction contained 6 bases not matched to a gene. The CDR3 length is 13 residues. This CDR3 reads CASSPNRGIGYTF. The CDR3 nucleotides read TGTGCCAGCAGCCCGAACAGGGGGATTGGCTACACCTTC. The variable domain in full, with the rest retrieved from reference TRBV9 and TRBJ1-2, is DSGVTQTPKHLITATGQRVTLRCSPRSGDLSVYWYQQSLDQGLQFLIQYYNGEERAKGNILERFSAQQFPDLHSELNLSSLELGDSALYFCASSPNRGIGYTFGSGTRLTVV.

The chain uses TRBV9 and TRBJ1-2; 11 bases are shared with TRBD1. The CDR3 runs 19 residues. Germline values: CDR1 SGDLS, CDR2 YYNGEE. Losses at the gene ends were 3 bases for V and 7 bases for J; bases not matched to a gene: 20. CDR3 in DNA: TGTGCCAGCAGCGCTCCTGGAGGGAGGACAGGGGGCCATCCGGGTGGCTACACCTTC. Protein product: CASSAPGGRTGGHPGGYTF.

The rearrangement uses TRBV10-2 and TRBJ2-1, with 12 bases matching TRBD2. Losses at the gene ends were 6 bases for V and 10 bases for J; bases not matched to a gene: 13. The CDR3 loop spans 16 amino acids. Germline CDR1 reads WSHSY; CDR2 reads SAAADI. CDR3: CASRPGLAGSYWEQFF. CDR3 sequence (DNA): TGCGCCAGCAGGCCCGGACTAGCGGGGAGCTACTGGGAGCAGTTCTTC.

In nucleotides, the CDR3 is TGTGCCAGTAGTATACTCGGGGTGAGCTCCTACAATGAGCAGTTCTTC. This sequence encodes CASSILGVSSYNEQFF. The chain recombines TRBV19 with TRBJ2-1; D is perhaps TRBD2 (5 bases). CDR3 length: 16 residues. The V end was cut by 2 bases, the J end by 0 bases, with 11 bases between. Germline V gene data show CDR1 as LNHDA and CDR2 as SQIVND (reference sequence).

This sequence joins TRBV4-1 and TRBJ2-4; no definite D call. V lost 0 bases, J lost 9 bases, and 12 bases lay in between. The length of the CDR3 is 14 residues. The germline CDR1 and CDR2 sequences are MGHRA and YSYEKL. CDR3 sequence: CASSQDGRLGIQYF. The CDR3 nucleotides read TGCGCCAGCAGCCAAGATGGCAGGCTCGGCATTCAGTACTTC.

V and J are TRBV6-6 and TRBJ1-1, with 10 bases aligning to TRBD1. V lost 6 bases and J lost 5; bases outside the gene matches: 3. In germline, CDR1 is MNHNY, CDR2 SVGAGI (reference sequence). This CDR3 is 13 amino acids long. The DNA for the CDR3 is TGTGCCAGCAGCGACAGGGGGCTTACTGAAGCTTTCTTT. Its translation is CASSDRGLTEAFF.

The rearrangement links TRBV18 to TRBJ1-1, with D perhaps TRBD1 (6 bases). Germline CDR1 is KGHSH and CDR2 is LQKENI. V shed 6 bases and J shed 0 bases, with 11 bases lying between them. CDR3 size: 14 residues. CDR3 bases: TGTGCCAGCTCCCGGGGGGCGATGAACACTGAAGCTTTCTTT. It is translated as CASSRGAMNTEAFF.

The chain uses TRBV5-1 and TRBJ2-7; a weak D match, TRBD1 (5 bases). Germline V gives CDR1 SGHRS, CDR2 YFSETQ. V was clipped by 2 bases and J by 3 bases, with 12 bases between them. This CDR3 spans 14 amino acids. Here the CDR3 DNA reads TGCGCCAGCAGCTTTAGCCAGGGTAACTACGAGCAGTACTTC. Amino acids: CASSFSQGNYEQYF.

V gene TRBV29-1 combines with J gene TRBJ2-2, with 9 bases matching TRBD2. Losses at the gene ends were 4 bases for V and 5 bases for J; bases not matched to a gene: 11. The germline gives CDR1 SQVTM, CDR2 ANQGSEA. The CDR3 spans 16 residues. The CDR3 sequence is CSVGGIAGEWTGELFF. For the CDR3, the DNA is TGCAGCGTTGGAGGAATAGCGGGGGAGTGGACCGGGGAGCTGTTTTTT.

The gene calls are TRBV19 and TRBJ1-5, with D uncertain. CDR1 is LNHDA and CDR2 is SQIVND in the germline V gene (reference sequence). The CDR3 is 13 amino acids. Trimming pared 6 bases from V and 6 bases from J, leaving 12 bases between. The CDR3 protein is CASSESLSQPQHF. CDR3 nucleotide sequence: TGTGCCAGTAGCGAAAGTTTGAGTCAGCCCCAGCATTTT.

The V gene is TRBV3-1 (or the pseudogene TRBV3-2), the J gene TRBJ2-1, with 11 bases fitting TRBD2. This CDR3 is built from 16 residues. In germline, CDR1 is LGHDT, CDR2 YNNKEL (reference sequence). V gave up 1 base and J gave up 6 bases; unmatched junction bases: 5. CDR3 sequence (DNA): TGTGCCAGCAGCCAAGGGCCTAGCGGGGGGACCAATGAGCAGTTCTTC. Protein product: CASSQGPSGGTNEQFF.

The chain couples TRBV6-2 or TRBV6-3 to TRBJ2-4; maybe TRBD2 (5 bases). V dropped 5 bases and J dropped 1 base, with 6 bases sitting between them. Germline values: CDR1 MNHEY, CDR2 SVGEGT. The CDR3 runs to 13 residues. The CDR3: CASSTGAKNIQYF. The CDR3 bases are TGTGCCAGCAGTACGGGGGCCAAAAACATTCAGTACTTC.

This clone was seen only once. The J gene is TRBJ1-2, the V gene TRBV7-2, with 8 positions matching TRBD1. The CDR3 has 16 amino acids. Germline V lookup: CDR1 SGHTA, CDR2 FQGNSA. The V gene end was trimmed by 3 bases and the J gene end by 8 bases; junction bases not matched to a gene: 14. The DNA for the CDR3 is TGTGCCAGCAGCTTGCAGGGGGCGCTTCCGACGGGAGGCTACACCTTC. It specifies CASSLQGALPTGGYTF.

The chain is built from TRBV3-1 (or the pseudogene TRBV3-2) and TRBJ1-6; perhaps TRBD1 as D (6 bases). The CDR3 consists of 17 residues. V lost 2 bases and J lost 7, with 18 bases in between. The germline V gene encodes CDR1 LGHDT and CDR2 YNNKEL (reference sequence). CDR3 sequence reads: CASSQSVGAGVNSPLHF. DNA of the CDR3: TGTGCCAGCAGCCAATCCGTGGGGGCCGGAGTGAATTCACCCCTCCACTTT.

This clone has only one observation. This chain links TRBV6-5 with TRBJ2-7, with D perhaps TRBD2 (5 bases). The V and J ends lost 7 bases and 2 bases respectively, with 12 bases between them. Germline CDR1 is MNHEY and CDR2 is SVGAGI. This CDR3 is 13 amino acids long. CDR3 bases: TGTGCCAGCACAAGCGGACTTACCTACGAGCAGTACTTC. As protein: CASTSGLTYEQYF.

The V call is TRBV9, the J call TRBJ1-1, with D maybe TRBD1 (6 bases). Germline values: CDR1 SGDLS, CDR2 YYNGEE. Trimming stripped 3 bases from V and 10 bases from J, with 16 bases between. The CDR3 runs to 13 residues. The CDR3 is CASSGAGGGPAFF. The CDR3, as DNA: TGTGCCAGCAGCGGGGCCGGCGGGGGGCCAGCTTTCTTT.

Only one count was recorded for this clone. V is TRBV5-1 and J is TRBJ1-4, with TRBD1 matching over 7 bases. The CDR3 loop spans 14 amino acids. Germline V gives CDR1 SGHRS, CDR2 YFSETQ. V trimming: 4 bases; J trimming: 3 bases; junction bases outside the gene matches: 3. DNA of the CDR3: TGCGCCAGCAGCCCGACAGGGTCTAATGAAAAACTGTTTTTT. Its protein is CASSPTGSNEKLFF.

This chain connects TRBV19 to TRBJ1-6; TRBD1 is a possible D gene (5 bases). This CDR3 is 14 amino acids long. V was clipped by 4 bases and J by 7 bases, with 11 bases between them. Germline CDR1 LNHDA, CDR2 SQIVND (reference sequence). Here the CDR3 DNA reads TGTGCCAGTAGTAAGGGGTCTTTAAATTCACCCCTCCACTTT. It codes for CASSKGSLNSPLHF.